The entry that follows covers one TCR beta chain sequence. Its target is unknown. Vbeta (60) and Jbeta (13) primers were used in the PCR. TCRdb's table, derived via immunoSEQ multiplex PCR, lists solely in-frame clones and lacks some. The table records 170,000 or so clones, 77% of them present only once. Germline V gene data show CDR1 as GTSNPN and CDR2 as SVGIG (reference sequence). Trimming at V came to 4 bases and at J to 7 bases, leaving 6 bases not matched to a gene. This CDR3 is 12 amino acids long. Healthy bone marrow donors supplied every sample. The donors, nominally healthy at sampling, likely had unrecorded immune exposures. These data are taken from a study of cytomegalovirus exposure and HLA in healthy donors. In the study overall: A prior study identified just under 120 million unique TCR beta sequences from roughly 170 million T cells. General study findings and limits: Reportedly, cytomegalovirus status was diagnosed with high sensitivity and specificity.

Material for sequencing was PBMCs. The V call is TRBV30, the J call TRBJ1-2, with 7 bases that match TRBD1. The clonotype was recovered from a woman aged 25-40 years in good health and CMV-seronegative. The CDR3 nucleotides are TGTGCCTGGACCGCCACAGGGGCTGGCTACACCTTC. It codes for CAWTATGAGYTF.